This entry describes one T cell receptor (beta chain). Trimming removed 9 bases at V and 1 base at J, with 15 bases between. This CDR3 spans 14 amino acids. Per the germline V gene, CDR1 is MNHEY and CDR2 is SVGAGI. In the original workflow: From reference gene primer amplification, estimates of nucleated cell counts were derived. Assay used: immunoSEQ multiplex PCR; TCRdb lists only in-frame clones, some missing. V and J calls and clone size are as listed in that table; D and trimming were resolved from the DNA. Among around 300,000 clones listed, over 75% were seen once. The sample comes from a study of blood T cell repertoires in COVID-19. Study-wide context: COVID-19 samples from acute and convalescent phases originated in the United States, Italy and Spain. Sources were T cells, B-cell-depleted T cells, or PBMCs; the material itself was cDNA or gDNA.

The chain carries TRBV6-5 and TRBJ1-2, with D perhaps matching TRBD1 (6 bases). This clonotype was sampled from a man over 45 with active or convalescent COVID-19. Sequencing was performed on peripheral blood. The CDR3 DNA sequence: TGTGCCAGATCCTCGGCAGGGGATAACTATGGCTACACCTTC. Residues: CARSSAGDNYGYTF.